The 21 T cell receptor beta chains below come from one sample, sequenced in a study of cytomegalovirus exposure and HLA in healthy donors. Both 60 Vbeta primers and 13 Jbeta primers went into the PCR. Measured with immunoSEQ multiplex PCR; TCRdb has only the in-frame clones, and not every one. This sample yields 80,000 or so clones, of which around 68% are seen a single time; around 22% belongs to the top ten. Material for sequencing was PBMCs. These receptors were taken from a man between 25 and 39 years old in good health and CMV-seropositive.

CDR3 bases: TGCGCCAGCAGCCTGGCCCTAGAGCAGCCCCAGCATTTT. Translated: CASSLALEQPQHF. The chain links TRBV4-1 to TRBJ1-5; no clear D. The V end lost 4 bases, the J end lost 7 bases, and 11 bases lay between the germline ends. The CDR3 is made up of 13 amino acids. Germline CDR1 reads MGHRA; CDR2 reads YSYEKL.

A note on this clone: An end of the junction differs from the germline gene, which may be a read error. The chain uses TRBV4-1 and TRBJ2-2, with TRBD1 identical over 7 bases. This CDR3 spans 15 amino acids. Looked up from germline, CDR1 is MGHRA and CDR2 is YSYEKL. The CDR3 DNA sequence: TGTGCCAGCAGCCCAGGACAGGAGGTTACCGGGGAGCTGTTTTTT. It is translated as CASSPGQEVTGELFF.

This clone was seen ten or more times. The V gene is TRBV6-1, the J gene TRBJ2-5, with D possibly matching TRBD1 (6 bases). Trimming left V 6 bases short and J 4 bases short, with 18 bases between. Germline CDR1 is MNHNS and CDR2 is SASEGT. The length of the CDR3 is 15 residues. The CDR3: CASRMGVGASETQYF. The CDR3 bases are TGTGCCAGCAGGATGGGGGTGGGGGCGTCAGAGACCCAGTACTTC.

This chain joins TRBV5-1 and TRBJ2-3; TRBD2 aligns across 9 bases. This CDR3 comprises 16 residues. Germline V lookup: CDR1 SGHRS, CDR2 YFSETQ. After removal of 4 bases from V and 2 bases from J, the junction contained 8 bases not matched to a gene. The CDR3 nucleotides are TGCGCCAGCAGCCCGGGGGGCGGGGGGGTCACAGATACGCAGTATTTT. Translation gives CASSPGGGGVTDTQYF.

J is TRBJ2-7 and V is TRBV29-1; TRBD1 agrees at 10 bases. Looked up from germline, CDR1 is SQVTM and CDR2 is ANQGSEA. J gave up 0 bases and V 7 bases, and 9 bases lay outside the gene matches. The CDR3 contains 15 residues. This chain's CDR3 is CSAGRDRGRSYEQYF. DNA for the CDR3: TGCAGCGCCGGTAGGGACAGGGGACGCTCCTACGAGCAGTACTTC.

This sequence joins TRBV28 and TRBJ2-1; TRBD2 agrees at 12 bases. Per germline, CDR1 MDHEN and CDR2 SYDVKM. J was trimmed by 9 bases and V by 5 bases; bases with no gene match: 17. The CDR3 is made up of 18 amino acids. CDR3: CASSPRGLAGGRRVEQFF. The DNA for the CDR3 is TGTGCCAGCAGTCCTAGGGGGCTAGCGGGAGGGCGGAGGGTTGAGCAGTTCTTC.

This rearrangement joins TRBV5-6 to TRBJ2-5, with 13 nucleotides matching TRBD2. Unmatched junction bases numbered 9, after V lost 3 bases and J lost 4 bases. The CDR3 runs to 17 residues. CDR1 is SGHDT and CDR2 is YYEEEE in the germline V gene. The CDR3 coding sequence is TGTGCCAGCAGCTCCCGGACTAGCGGGAGATGGGGAGAGACCCAGTACTTC. This translates into CASSSRTSGRWGETQYF.

The chain links TRBV15 to TRBJ2-7; TRBD1 agrees at 9 bases. The J segment lost 1 base and the V segment lost 2 bases, leaving 6 bases of the junction unmatched. The CDR3 is 16 residues long. Looked up from germline, CDR1 is LNHNV and CDR2 is YYDKDF (reference sequence). In DNA form, the CDR3 reads TGTGCCACCAGCAGACTTGACAGGGGGGGATCCTACGAGCAGTACTTC. This gives the protein CATSRLDRGGSYEQYF.

Concerning this clone itself: Other DNA sequences from this sample encode an identical CDR3 as well. V is TRBV6-5 and J is TRBJ2-7; 8 nucleotides agree with TRBD1. This CDR3 spans 13 amino acids. With 8 bases clipped from V and 3 bases from J, the junction kept 6 bases outside the gene matches. The germline CDR1 and CDR2 sequences are MNHEY and SVGAGI. The CDR3 loop is CASSSGQGYEQYF. The CDR3 DNA is TGTGCCAGCTCCTCCGGACAGGGCTACGAGCAGTACTTC.

The rearrangement joins TRBV7-3 to TRBJ2-3, with D perhaps matching TRBD2 (7 bases). The CDR3 extends over 16 amino acids. Germline CDR1 SGHTA, CDR2 FQGTGA. Trimming removed 8 bases at V and 4 bases at J, with 22 bases between. This CDR3 is CASSLGGRGGSDTQYF. The CDR3 DNA sequence: TGTGCCAGCTCTCTAGGTGGGAGGGGGGGGTCAGATACGCAGTATTTT.

This chain links TRBV7-3 with TRBJ2-1; 14 bases align to TRBD2. This CDR3 comprises 19 residues. Germline V gene data show CDR1 as SGHTA and CDR2 as FQGTGA. J was trimmed by 3 bases and V by 7 bases; bases with no gene match: 14. This chain's CDR3 is CASTLRTSGGRHYYNEQFF. The CDR3 DNA sequence: TGTGCCAGCACCCTTCGGACTAGCGGGGGGCGGCACTACTACAATGAGCAGTTCTTC.

This clone has more than one count but fewer than ten. The rearrangement links TRBV2 to TRBJ2-7; D is possibly TRBD1 (6 bases). Germline values: CDR1 SNHLY, CDR2 FYNNEI. V lost 7 bases to trimming and J lost 7 bases, with 14 bases between them. The CDR3 runs 12 residues. In nucleotides, the CDR3 is TGTGCCAGCACGGGACACCCTGGGGAGCAGTACTTC. Translating gives CASTGHPGEQYF. Based on the CDR3 plus reference TRBV2 and TRBJ2-7, the full variable domain is EPEVTQTPSHQVTQMGQEVILRCVPISNHLYFYWYRQILGQKVEFLVSFYNNEISEKSEIFDDQFSVERPDGSNFTLKIRSTKLEDSAMYFCASTGHPGEQYFGPGTRLTVT.

This clone occurred a few times. The chain is built from TRBV4-1 and TRBJ2-7; 7 bases align to TRBD1. With 4 bases clipped from V and 2 bases from J, the junction kept 14 bases outside the gene matches. The germline V gene encodes CDR1 MGHRA and CDR2 YSYEKL. The CDR3 extends over 17 amino acids. This CDR3 is CASSPQYAGTDTYEQYF. Written as DNA, the CDR3 is TGCGCCAGCAGCCCACAATATGCCGGGACAGACACCTACGAGCAGTACTTC.

The rearrangement links TRBV27 to TRBJ1-5; 7 bases fit TRBD1. The J segment lost 1 base and the V segment lost 6 bases, leaving 12 bases of the junction unmatched. This CDR3 has 17 residues. In germline, CDR1 is MNHEY, CDR2 SMNVEV (reference sequence). In DNA, the CDR3 is TGTGCCAGCAGGGTCGACGGAGGGGGCAGGAGCAATCAGCCCCAGCATTTT. It encodes CASRVDGGGRSNQPQHF.

The chain recombines TRBV6-5 with TRBJ1-2; no reliable D call. CDR1 is MNHEY, CDR2 SVGAGI, per germline. The CDR3 is 16 residues long. V was cut by 0 bases and J by 1 base, with 12 bases left in between. The CDR3 loop is CASSYSIRGINYGYTF. Here the CDR3 DNA reads TGTGCCAGCAGTTACTCGATTCGGGGAATTAACTATGGCTACACCTTC.

The chain is built from TRBV27 and TRBJ2-1, with a weak D call TRBD1 (7 bases). This CDR3 contains 15 residues. CDR1 and CDR2 from the germline V gene are MNHEY and SMNVEV (reference sequence). Trimming stripped 6 bases from V and 1 base from J, with 13 bases between. CDR3 residues: CASSRGALSYNEQFF. CDR3 nucleotide sequence: TGTGCCAGCAGCAGGGGGGCCCTTTCCTACAATGAGCAGTTCTTC.

The chain recombines TRBV11-2 with TRBJ2-7; the match to TRBD1 covers 9 bases. Trimming cost V 5 bases and J 5 bases; bases outside gene matches: 10. The CDR3 length is 15 residues. Germline CDR1 SGHAT, CDR2 FQNNGV. Here the CDR3 DNA reads TGTGCCAGCAGCCCACCGGGACAGGGAAGGAACGAGCAGTACTTC. Its protein product is CASSPPGQGRNEQYF.

The chain couples TRBV29-1 to TRBJ2-4; 8 bases line up with TRBD2. The CDR3 consists of 15 residues. The J segment lost 0 bases and the V segment lost 4 bases, leaving 5 bases of the junction unmatched. CDR1 and CDR2 (germline): SQVTM, ANQGSEA. CDR3 sequence reads: CSVGGGRGAKNIQYF. CDR3 coding DNA: TGCAGCGTTGGCGGGGGGAGAGGAGCCAAAAACATTCAGTACTTC.

This chain uses TRBV6-5 with TRBJ2-3, with D possibly matching TRBD2 (5 bases). CDR3 length: 15 amino acids. With 5 bases removed from V and 2 bases from J, the gap between germline ends came to 14 bases. Germline V gives CDR1 MNHEY, CDR2 SVGAGI. CDR3 in amino acids: CASSVRLAITDTQYF. CDR3 coding DNA: TGTGCCAGCAGTGTGAGGCTAGCAATCACAGATACGCAGTATTTT.

This clone was observed a single time. The V and J genes are TRBV11-2 and TRBJ2-5; 8 positions agree with TRBD1. Germline trimming cut 7 bases from V and 5 bases from J; bases unmatched to any gene: 9. This CDR3 spans 14 amino acids. The germline gives CDR1 SGHAT, CDR2 FQNNGV. For the CDR3, the DNA is TGTGCCAGCACCCCGCAGGGGGCGGGGGAGACCCAGTACTTC. Its translation: CASTPQGAGETQYF. Filled out from reference TRBV11-2 and TRBJ2-5, the complete variable domain reads EAGVAQSPRYKIIEKRQSVAFWCNPISGHATLYWYQQILGQGPKLLIQFQNNGVVDDSQLPKDRFSAERLKGVDSTLKIQPAKLEDSAVYLCASTPQGAGETQYFGPGTRLLVL.

The rearrangement uses TRBV7-2 and TRBJ2-7, with D perhaps matching TRBD2 (6 bases). The CDR3 spans 17 residues. The germline V and J ends were trimmed by 3 bases and 0 bases, with 18 bases remaining between them. Germline V CDR1 and CDR2: SGHTA, FQGNSA. Here the CDR3 DNA reads TGTGCCAGCAGCTTTCTCCTTACTAGCCCAGCCTCCTACGAGCAGTACTTC. It yields the protein CASSFLLTSPASYEQYF.